One sample yielded the 29 T cell receptor beta chains listed below, sequenced in a study of shared clonotypes between healthy human individuals. Sequencing was performed with immunoSEQ multiplex PCR; in TCRdb, only in-frame clones are kept and a portion is missing. The data contain about 1.5 million clones, under 99% of them seen just once; the ten biggest clones take up roughly 0.45%. The sequenced sample was naive CD4+ T cells sorted from blood. Subset defined: CD45RA+ positively selected. These receptors all stem from a man aged 25 to 40 in good health.

Concerning this clone: The junction departs from germline at one end; a sequencing error may be responsible. The rearrangement links TRBV2 to TRBJ2-3; the D call may be TRBD1 or TRBD2 (6 bases each). Germline V gene data show CDR1 as SNHLY and CDR2 as FYNNEI. The CDR3 has 14 amino acids. The CDR3 nucleotides are TGTGCCAGCAGTGACAGCTTACCGGGACAAGGGGAGGATTTT. Translated: CASSDSLPGQGEDF. Variable domain in full (rest from reference TRBV2 and TRBJ2-3): EPEVTQTPSHQVTQMGQEVILRCVPISNHLYFYWYRQILGQKVEFLVSFYNNEISEKSEIFDDQFSVERPDGSNFTLKIRSTKLEDSAMYFCASSDSLPGQGEDFGPGTRLTVL.

V is TRBV9 and J is TRBJ2-1, with 9 bases that match TRBD2. Trimming removed 4 bases from V and 8 bases from J; junction bases left unmatched: 10. CDR3 length: 15 residues. The germline V gene encodes CDR1 SGDLS and CDR2 YYNGEE. Written as DNA, the CDR3 is TGTGCCAGCAGCTTCCGACCGACTAGCGGACATGAGCAGTTCTTC. It translates to CASSFRPTSGHEQFF.

The rearrangement joins TRBV28 to TRBJ2-1; D unresolved. The length of the CDR3 is 13 residues. The germline V gene has CDR1 MDHEN and CDR2 SYDVKM. The V and J ends lost 10 bases and 4 bases respectively, with 14 bases between them. The CDR3 reads CATLVSGYNEQFF. For the CDR3, the DNA is TGTGCCACGTTAGTGAGTGGGTACAATGAGCAGTTCTTC.

The chain uses TRBV6-5 and TRBJ2-7, with TRBD2 matching over 11 bases. Losses at the gene ends were 6 bases for V and 4 bases for J; bases not matched to a gene: 8. The CDR3 loop spans 15 amino acids. Per germline, CDR1 MNHEY and CDR2 SVGAGI. This CDR3 is CASSSVGLAVYEQYF. The CDR3 nucleotides read TGTGCCAGCAGCTCCGTGGGACTAGCGGTTTACGAGCAGTACTTC.

This chain links TRBV6-5 with TRBJ1-2; possible D gene TRBD1, 5 bases. The germline CDR1 and CDR2 sequences are MNHEY and SVGAGI. The ends were cut back, 3 bases at V and 4 bases at J, with 12 bases in the middle. This CDR3 contains 14 residues. CDR3 DNA: TGTGCCAGCAGTTATAACAGGTTCGGCTATGGCTACACCTTC. Residues: CASSYNRFGYGYTF.

V gene TRBV9 combines with J gene TRBJ2-2, with D possibly matching TRBD2 (5 bases). The CDR3 loop spans 14 amino acids. The germline CDR1 and CDR2 sequences are SGDLS and YYNGEE. Trimming took off 0 bases at V and 7 bases at J, with 10 bases between the two ends. DNA of the CDR3: TGTGCCAGCAGCGTAGCTGAGCGGATCGGGGAGCTGTTTTTT. Translating it yields CASSVAERIGELFF.

CDR3 coding DNA: TGTGCCAGCAGCCAATTTACAGGGGGCGCACAGTACTTC. Amino acids: CASSQFTGGAQYF. The chain carries TRBV14 and TRBJ2-7; 9 nucleotides agree with TRBD1. CDR3 length: 13 amino acids. Germline loops: CDR1 SGHDN, CDR2 FVKESK. V lost 2 bases and J lost 10; bases outside the gene matches: 6.

The sample holds one count of this clone. The chain carries TRBV5-6 and TRBJ2-7; D unresolved. Germline loops: CDR1 SGHDT, CDR2 YYEEEE. The CDR3 loop spans 13 amino acids. The V gene lost 1 base and the J gene lost 3 bases, with 8 bases spanning the gap. The CDR3 region is CASSLSLNYEQYF. The CDR3 coding sequence is TGTGCCAGCAGCTTGAGTCTTAACTACGAGCAGTACTTC.

J is TRBJ2-7 and V is TRBV29-1; TRBD1 aligns across 8 bases. The germline gives CDR1 SQVTM, CDR2 ANQGSEA. The CDR3 loop spans 11 amino acids. V lost 7 bases, J lost 7 bases, and 6 bases stayed unmatched. CDR3 protein: CSARTGQEQYF. In DNA form, the CDR3 reads TGCAGCGCCCGGACAGGGCAAGAGCAGTACTTC.

J is TRBJ2-1 and V is TRBV9; 7 bases are shared with TRBD2. The CDR3 sequence is 17 residues long. With 3 bases clipped from V and 5 bases from J, the junction kept 14 bases outside the gene matches. The germline gives CDR1 SGDLS, CDR2 YYNGEE. The CDR3 here is CASSGHLGDYQNNEQFF. The CDR3 nucleotides are TGTGCCAGCAGCGGCCACCTCGGGGACTACCAAAACAATGAGCAGTTCTTC.

Comments on this clone: Additional DNA sequences in this sample encode the identical CDR3. This chain connects TRBV29-1 to TRBJ2-1, with 8 bases identical to TRBD2. Germline-derived CDR1 and CDR2 are SQVTM and ANQGSEA. CDR3 length equals 14 residues. V lost 4 bases to trimming and J lost 0 bases; unmatched junction nucleotides: 2. CDR3 amino acids: CSVAGGSSYNEQFF. CDR3 in DNA: TGCAGCGTTGCGGGGGGGAGCTCCTACAATGAGCAGTTCTTC.

The V and J genes are TRBV20-1 and TRBJ2-5; D unclear. V was cut by 7 bases and J by 5 bases, with 8 bases left in between. CDR1 and CDR2 from the germline V gene are DFQATT and SNEGSKA (reference sequence). The CDR3 contains 10 residues. The CDR3 sequence: CSVYPETQYF. The CDR3 nucleotides are TGCAGTGTCTACCCGGAGACCCAGTACTTC.

The count of this clone is one. The chain employs TRBV6-1 and TRBJ1-4, with TRBD1 identical over 7 bases. The CDR3 has 13 amino acids. Germline assignment: CDR1 MNHNS and CDR2 SASEGT. Losses at the gene ends were 6 bases for V and 6 bases for J; bases not matched to a gene: 4. The chain's CDR3 is CASSRQGYEKLFF. The DNA for the CDR3 is TGTGCCAGCAGCAGACAGGGCTATGAAAAACTGTTTTTT.

The chain uses TRBV7-6 and TRBJ2-5; D is possibly TRBD1 or TRBD2 (5 bases each). Trimming took off 0 bases at V and 2 bases at J, with 13 bases between the two ends. The CDR3 covers 16 residues. Germline V gives CDR1 SGHVS, CDR2 FNYEAQ. CDR3 nucleotide sequence: TGTGCCAGCAGCTTAGCAGGGTTTGGGGGTCAAGAGACCCAGTACTTC. The encoded protein is CASSLAGFGGQETQYF. Filled out from reference TRBV7-6 and TRBJ2-5, the complete variable domain reads GAGVSQSPRYKVTKRGQDVALRCDPISGHVSLYWYRQALGQGPEFLTYFNYEAQQDKSGLPNDRFSAERPEGSISTLTIQRTEQRDSAMYRCASSLAGFGGQETQYFGPGTRLLVL.

This clone was seen once. The J gene is TRBJ2-7, the V gene TRBV4-2, with 10 bases aligning to TRBD2. This CDR3 is built from 18 residues. With V trimmed by 0 bases and J by 0 bases, 8 bases remained unmatched. The germline CDR1 and CDR2 sequences are LGHNA and YNFKEQ. DNA for the CDR3: TGTGCCAGCAGCCAAGATAGGGCTAGCGGGGGTAGCTCCTACGAGCAGTACTTC. This gives the protein CASSQDRASGGSSYEQYF.

CDR3: CASRQGDSYEQYF. In DNA form, the CDR3 reads TGTGCCAGCAGGCAGGGGGACTCCTACGAGCAGTACTTC. The chain employs TRBV27 and TRBJ2-7; 7 bases map to TRBD1. With V trimmed by 6 bases and J by 0 bases, 2 bases remained unmatched. The CDR3 consists of 13 residues. From germline, CDR1 is MNHEY and CDR2 SMNVEV (reference sequence).

The chain has TRBV7-9 and TRBJ2-7, with 14 bases that match TRBD2. CDR3 length: 17 residues. Trimming at V came to 5 bases and at J to 5 bases, leaving 11 bases not matched to a gene. Germline values: CDR1 SEHNR, CDR2 FQNEAQ (reference sequence). CDR3 bases: TGTGCCAGCAGCCTAATAGGGACTAGCGGGAGATATGACGAGCAGTACTTC. As protein: CASSLIGTSGRYDEQYF.

This chain uses TRBV6-1 with TRBJ2-1; no definite D call. Germline loops: CDR1 MNHNS, CDR2 SASEGT. CDR3 length: 11 residues. Trimming pared 5 bases from V and 9 bases from J, leaving 8 bases between. The CDR3 spells CASSLVGEQFF. The CDR3 region has the DNA TGTGCCAGCAGTTTAGTGGGTGAGCAGTTCTTC.

Details on this clone: The same CDR3 arises from other DNA sequences in this sample as well. J is TRBJ1-5 and V is TRBV19; no firm D call. V lost 3 bases and J lost 3, with 12 bases in between. The length of the CDR3 is 15 residues. CDR1 is LNHDA and CDR2 is SQIVND in the germline V gene (reference sequence). The chain's CDR3 is CASSIRDGTNQPQHF. As DNA, the CDR3 is TGTGCCAGTAGTATTCGAGACGGAACCAATCAGCCCCAGCATTTT.

This sequence joins TRBV29-1 and TRBJ2-5, with a possible D match to TRBD2 (10 bases). V lost 6 bases, J lost 4 bases, and 36 bases lay in between. This CDR3 contains 20 residues. From germline, CDR1 is SQVTM and CDR2 ANQGSEA. DNA for the CDR3: TGCAGCGTATCGGACAGGGGACTGGTCGGTACTAGCGGGACCCGAGAGACCCAGTACTTC. It codes for CSVSDRGLVGTSGTRETQYF.

This clone occurred once. The chain carries TRBV5-1 and TRBJ1-2; TRBD1 aligns across 7 bases. Germline V CDR1 and CDR2: SGHRS, YFSETQ. This CDR3 spans 14 amino acids. With 4 bases clipped from V and 5 bases from J, the junction kept 8 bases outside the gene matches. The CDR3 region has the DNA TGCGCCAGCAGCCCGGACAGGAATGGGTATGGCTACACCTTC. Its translation is CASSPDRNGYGYTF.

To note about this clone: Other DNA sequences of this sample code for an identical CDR3. This chain uses TRBV30 with TRBJ1-5, with D uncertain. V lost 3 bases and J 3 bases, leaving 9 bases between the germline ends. The V gene's germline CDR1 is GTSNPN and CDR2 SVGIG (reference sequence). The CDR3 extends over 13 amino acids. The CDR3 region is CAWSLGNNQPQHF. The CDR3 bases are TGTGCCTGGAGCTTAGGTAACAATCAGCCCCAGCATTTT.

The V gene is TRBV7-9, the J gene TRBJ2-1, with D perhaps TRBD1 (5 bases). Deletions cut 6 bases from V and 2 bases from J, with 11 bases between. This CDR3 comprises 14 residues. CDR1 and CDR2 from the germline V gene are SEHNR and FQNEAQ (reference sequence). CDR3: CASRRDSAYNEQFF. The CDR3 coding sequence is TGTGCCAGCAGACGAGACAGCGCCTACAATGAGCAGTTCTTC.

The chain joins TRBV10-3 to TRBJ2-7; 9 bases match TRBD1. Unmatched junction bases numbered 13, after V lost 2 bases and J lost 2 bases. This CDR3 is 18 amino acids long. Germline V gene lookup returns CDR1 ENHRY and CDR2 SYGVKD. For the CDR3, the DNA is TGTGCCATCAGTGAGACTACTACAGGGGGCGGTCGACCCTACGAGCAGTACTTC. Protein product: CAISETTTGGGRPYEQYF.

V usage is TRBV28 and J usage is TRBJ2-1; D perhaps matches TRBD2 (5 bases). Germline assignment: CDR1 MDHEN and CDR2 SYDVKM. Trimming removed 2 bases from V and 9 bases from J, with 17 bases in between. CDR3 length: 15 amino acids. The CDR3 DNA reads TGTGCCAGCAGTTTAGGTGGGAGTGTCGGTTTTGAGCAGTTCTTC. Amino acid sequence: CASSLGGSVGFEQFF.

The gene calls are TRBV5-1 and TRBJ2-3; D is possibly TRBD1 or TRBD2 (6 bases each). Germline CDR1 is SGHRS and CDR2 is YFSETQ. Trimming stripped 3 bases from V and 8 bases from J, with 16 bases between. There are 14 residues in the CDR3. The CDR3 region has the DNA TGCGCCAGCAGCTACGACTGGGGGGCAACTACGCAGTATTTT. This gives the protein CASSYDWGATTQYF.

The genes are TRBV18 and TRBJ2-7, with D uncertain. Per germline, CDR1 KGHSH and CDR2 LQKENI. The CDR3 sequence is 14 residues long. Trimming pared 0 bases from V and 2 bases from J, leaving 8 bases between. CDR3 loop: CASSPPPATYEQYF. CDR3 sequence (DNA): TGTGCCAGCTCACCACCGCCGGCTACCTACGAGCAGTACTTC. The full variable domain, completed using reference TRBV18 and TRBJ2-7, is NAGVMQNPRHLVRRRGQEARLRCSPMKGHSHVYWYRQLPEEGLKFMVYLQKENIIDESGMPKERFSAEFPKEGPSILRIQQVVRGDSAAYFCASSPPPATYEQYFGPGTRLTVT.

CDR3: CASGEPGKYGYTF. Here the CDR3 DNA reads TGTGCCAGCGGAGAACCGGGGAAATATGGCTACACCTTC. The chain employs TRBV28 and TRBJ1-2; D gene ambiguous. CDR1 is MDHEN, CDR2 SYDVKM, per germline. The CDR3 is made up of 13 amino acids. V was trimmed by 8 bases and J by 5 bases, leaving 15 bases between them.

This clone is a singleton in its sample. The V call is TRBV4-3, the J call TRBJ1-3; D possibly corresponds to TRBD1 (5 bases). Trimming cost V 1 base and J 4 bases, with 17 bases left between them. The CDR3 is made up of 17 amino acids. The germline gives CDR1 LGHNA, CDR2 YSLEER. The DNA for the CDR3 is TGCGCCAGCAGCCAAGCGGGGAACGGGGGAGCGGGAAACACCATATATTTT. The encoded protein is CASSQAGNGGAGNTIYF.